Below are 24 T cell receptor beta chains sequenced from a single sample in a study of T cell changes during pregnancy in multiple sclerosis (dated by TCRdb to 2018 to 2020). Library preparation was by the immunoSEQ multiplex PCR assay. TCRdb re-hosts the immuneACCESS table, in-frame sequences only. Its copies lack some clones; in the studies checked, an unresolved V gene accounts for under half of them, and the cause for the rest is not known. This sample is represented by about 110,000 clones; 91% of them were singletons. The top ten constitute around 1.6% of the sample. Sequenced material: peripheral blood, taken before pregnancy. The receptors shown here come from a female donor with multiple sclerosis, enrolled in a pregnancy study.

The chain combines TRBV30 with TRBJ2-3; 8 bases fit TRBD1. There are 14 residues in the CDR3. Trimming removed 3 bases from V and 2 bases from J; junction bases left unmatched: 4. The germline V gene has CDR1 GTSNPN and CDR2 SVGIG (reference sequence). The CDR3 coding sequence is TGTGCCTGGAGACACAGGGGGTACACAGATACGCAGTATTTT. Protein product: CAWRHRGYTDTQYF.

This clone was found a few times. The genes are TRBV9 and TRBJ2-1, with 10 bases aligning to TRBD2. There are 14 residues in the CDR3. CDR1 is SGDLS and CDR2 is YYNGEE in the germline V gene. Unmatched junction bases numbered 2, after V lost 0 bases and J lost 8 bases. CDR3 sequence (DNA): TGTGCCAGCAGCGTAGAAACTAGCGGGGATGAGCAGTTCTTC. Its translation is CASSVETSGDEQFF.

This chain connects TRBV7-3 to TRBJ2-2; 14 bases map to TRBD2. Trimming removed 2 bases from V and 5 bases from J; junction bases left unmatched: 4. This CDR3 contains 17 residues. The germline gives CDR1 SGHTA, CDR2 FQGTGA. CDR3 nucleotide sequence: TGTGCCAGCAGCTTATGGGGACTAGCGGGAGATACCGGGGAGCTGTTTTTT. Translated, it gives CASSLWGLAGDTGELFF.

The chain couples TRBV14 to TRBJ2-1; 15 bases agree with TRBD2. The CDR3 sequence is 15 residues long. From germline, CDR1 is SGHDN and CDR2 FVKESK. Trimming removed 6 bases from V and 6 bases from J; junction bases left unmatched: 3. CDR3 sequence reads: CASRRTSGGANEQFF. CDR3 nucleotide sequence: TGTGCCAGCAGGCGGACTAGCGGGGGGGCCAATGAGCAGTTCTTC.

This clone was observed once. V gene TRBV14 combines with J gene TRBJ1-5; maybe TRBD1 (5 bases). The V gene lost 1 base and the J gene lost 4 bases, with 8 bases spanning the gap. Germline V CDR1 and CDR2: SGHDN, FVKESK. The CDR3 is 14 residues long. The CDR3 reads CASSQAGGNQPQHF. The CDR3, as DNA: TGTGCCAGCAGCCAAGCCGGGGGGAATCAGCCCCAGCATTTT. The entire variable domain, with the rest obtained from reference TRBV14 and TRBJ1-5, is as follows: EAGVTQFPSHSVIEKGQTVTLRCDPISGHDNLYWYRRVMGKEIKFLLHFVKESKQDESGMPNNRFLAERTGGTYSTLKVQPAELEDSGVYFCASSQAGGNQPQHFGDGTRLSIL.

This sequence joins TRBV11-2 and TRBJ1-1; unclear D gene. The germline CDR1 and CDR2 sequences are SGHAT and FQNNGV. The CDR3 extends over 12 amino acids. V dropped 2 bases and J dropped 3 bases, with 4 bases sitting between them. DNA for the CDR3: TGTGCCAGCAGCTTATATGACACTGAAGCTTTCTTT. Amino acids: CASSLYDTEAFF. Based on the CDR3 plus reference TRBV11-2 and TRBJ1-1, the full variable domain is EAGVAQSPRYKIIEKRQSVAFWCNPISGHATLYWYQQILGQGPKLLIQFQNNGVVDDSQLPKDRFSAERLKGVDSTLKIQPAKLEDSAVYLCASSLYDTEAFFGQGTRLTVV.

This chain uses TRBV2 with TRBJ2-2, with D possibly being TRBD1 (6 bases). Between the trimmed V and J ends, which lost 5 bases and 1 base, there was a span of 17 bases. The germline gives CDR1 SNHLY, CDR2 FYNNEI. This CDR3 is built from 17 residues. The CDR3 here is CASSSFSTGLNTGELFF. In DNA, the CDR3 is TGTGCCAGCAGTTCATTTTCGACAGGATTGAACACCGGGGAGCTGTTTTTT. Complete variable domain (other parts from reference TRBV2 and TRBJ2-2): EPEVTQTPSHQVTQMGQEVILRCVPISNHLYFYWYRQILGQKVEFLVSFYNNEISEKSEIFDDQFSVERPDGSNFTLKIRSTKLEDSAMYFCASSSFSTGLNTGELFFGEGSRLTVL.

The chain has TRBV5-6 and TRBJ1-2, with D perhaps matching TRBD1 (5 bases). The CDR3 spans 16 residues. In germline, CDR1 is SGHDT, CDR2 YYEEEE. V lost 5 bases, J lost 5 bases, and 22 bases lay in between. In nucleotides, the CDR3 is TGTGCCAGCAGTTACAGTACAGGCGTATTACGGTATGGCTACACCTTC. Protein: CASSYSTGVLRYGYTF. Full variable domain (rest looked up from reference TRBV5-6 and TRBJ1-2): DAGVTQSPTHLIKTRGQQVTLRCSPKSGHDTVSWYQQALGQGPQFIFQYYEEEERQRGNFPDRFSGHQFPNYSSELNVNALLLGDSALYLCASSYSTGVLRYGYTFGSGTRLTVV.

The rearrangement joins TRBV4-2 to TRBJ2-3; 12 bases map to TRBD2. With V trimmed by 5 bases and J by 4 bases, 7 bases remained unmatched. The CDR3 spans 16 residues. Looked up from germline, CDR1 is LGHNA and CDR2 is YNFKEQ. The CDR3 sequence is CASSSRLAGASDTQYF. DNA of the CDR3: TGTGCCAGCAGCTCCCGACTAGCGGGGGCCTCAGATACGCAGTATTTT.

This rearrangement joins TRBV18 to TRBJ1-4, with 7 bases lining up with TRBD1. Germline lookup yields CDR1 KGHSH and CDR2 LQKENI. The CDR3 consists of 17 residues. V dropped 0 bases and J dropped 4; count of bases not matched to a gene: 8. CDR3 nucleotides: TGTGCCAGCTCACCACCGGTCCGGGACAGTGTTAATGAAAAACTGTTTTTT. Encoded protein: CASSPPVRDSVNEKLFF.

The chain combines TRBV29-1 with TRBJ2-5; a possible D gene is TRBD1 (5 bases). The germline gives CDR1 SQVTM, CDR2 ANQGSEA. Deletions cut 4 bases from V and 0 bases from J, with 15 bases between. This CDR3 comprises 15 residues. This CDR3 reads CSVGTLTGNQETQYF. The CDR3 DNA follows: TGCAGCGTTGGGACCCTAACAGGCAACCAAGAGACCCAGTACTTC.

The rearrangement uses TRBV7-2 and TRBJ2-1; 8 bases agree with TRBD2. The CDR3 sequence is 15 residues long. V dropped 1 base and J dropped 7; count of bases not matched to a gene: 6. Germline V gene data show CDR1 as SGHTA and CDR2 as FQGNSA. The CDR3 DNA sequence: TGTGCCAGCAGCTTAGGAGCGGGAGTACGGAATGAGCAGTTCTTC. It translates to CASSLGAGVRNEQFF.

The chain uses TRBV5-6 and TRBJ1-1, with a possible D match to TRBD1 (5 bases). Trimming cost V 4 bases and J 1 base, with 14 bases left between them. Germline assignment: CDR1 SGHDT and CDR2 YYEEEE. The CDR3 is 15 amino acids. The CDR3 sequence is CASSPVGGGNTEAFF. CDR3 sequence (DNA): TGTGCCAGCAGCCCCGTCGGGGGAGGGAACACTGAAGCTTTCTTT. Full variable domain (remainder filled in from reference TRBV5-6 and TRBJ1-1): DAGVTQSPTHLIKTRGQQVTLRCSPKSGHDTVSWYQQALGQGPQFIFQYYEEEERQRGNFPDRFSGHQFPNYSSELNVNALLLGDSALYLCASSPVGGGNTEAFFGQGTRLTVV.

The chain couples TRBV4-2 to TRBJ2-5, with D tentatively TRBD2 (6 bases). This CDR3 comprises 15 residues. Germline CDR1 and CDR2: LGHNA and YNFKEQ. V lost 4 bases, J lost 3 bases, and 15 bases lay in between. CDR3: CASSLWGSGEETQYF. Here the CDR3 DNA reads TGTGCCAGCAGCCTATGGGGTAGCGGTGAAGAGACCCAGTACTTC.

The V gene is TRBV30, the J gene TRBJ2-3; TRBD2 agrees at 9 bases. The CDR3 runs 15 residues. CDR1 GTSNPN and CDR2 SVGIG come from the germline V gene (reference sequence). Trimming took 4 bases from V and 6 from J; bases not matched to a gene: 11. The CDR3: CAWTPAGGGADTQYF. The DNA for the CDR3 is TGTGCCTGGACCCCGGCGGGGGGGGGCGCGGATACGCAGTATTTT.

CDR3 in DNA: TGTGCCAGCTCACTGGGAACTAGCGCCCAAGAGACCCAGTACTTC. Translated: CASSLGTSAQETQYF. This chain joins TRBV18 and TRBJ2-5, with 7 bases aligning to TRBD2. J gave up 1 base and V 4 bases, and 6 bases lay outside the gene matches. This CDR3 has 15 residues. The germline V gene has CDR1 KGHSH and CDR2 LQKENI.

The chain uses TRBV5-4 and TRBJ2-1; 9 nucleotides match TRBD2. In germline, CDR1 is SGHNT, CDR2 YYREEE (reference sequence). Trimming cost V 10 bases and J 0 bases; bases outside gene matches: 5. The CDR3 loop spans 14 amino acids. DNA for the CDR3: TGTGCCGGGTCTAGCGGGGACTCCTACAATGAGCAGTTCTTC. It yields the protein CAGSSGDSYNEQFF.

Only one count was recorded for this clone. The rearrangement joins TRBV29-1 to TRBJ1-5; possible D gene TRBD1, 6 bases. Germline V CDR1 and CDR2: SQVTM, ANQGSEA. The CDR3 spans 13 residues. V was shortened by 6 bases and J by 4 bases, with 13 bases between the two germline ends. The CDR3 loop is CSVVQGNNQPQHF. In DNA, the CDR3 is TGCAGCGTGGTACAGGGTAATAATCAGCCCCAGCATTTT.

The V and J genes are TRBV18 and TRBJ2-1; the match to TRBD2 covers 7 bases. This CDR3 has 16 residues. CDR1 and CDR2 from the germline V gene are KGHSH and LQKENI. Losses at the gene ends were 4 bases for V and 5 bases for J; bases not matched to a gene: 11. CDR3 sequence reads: CASSLMTSSKNNEQFF. CDR3 nucleotides: TGTGCCAGCTCACTGATGACTAGCTCAAAAAACAATGAGCAGTTCTTC.

DNA for the CDR3: TGTGCCAGCAGCTTCCGGGGAGGGACTGAAGCTTTCTTT. It is translated as CASSFRGGTEAFF. This chain uses TRBV7-9 with TRBJ1-1; no clear D. CDR3 size: 13 residues. CDR1 SEHNR and CDR2 FQNEAQ come from the germline V gene (reference sequence). Trimming took off 3 bases at V and 5 bases at J, with 10 bases between the two ends.

The chain couples TRBV4-2 to TRBJ2-7; TRBD2 might be the D (6 bases). This CDR3 contains 16 residues. V was pared by 4 bases and J by 2 bases, with 18 bases between. Germline assignment: CDR1 LGHNA and CDR2 YNFKEQ. As DNA, the CDR3 is TGTGCCAGCAGCCCGAGAGAAAGCGGGTTCGCCTACGAGCAGTACTTC. Translating gives CASSPRESGFAYEQYF.

The chain combines TRBV19 with TRBJ2-7; D possibly corresponds to TRBD1 (6 bases). V lost 10 bases and J lost 3, with 16 bases in between. Germline V gives CDR1 LNHDA, CDR2 SQIVND (reference sequence). This CDR3 contains 13 residues. CDR3 region: CATLWGQGYEQYF. Written as DNA, the CDR3 is TGTGCCACCCTTTGGGGGCAGGGCTACGAGCAGTACTTC.

The rearrangement links TRBV9 to TRBJ1-1; D possibly corresponds to TRBD1 (5 bases). The CDR3 is 16 amino acids. Trimming cost V 3 bases and J 5 bases, with 20 bases left between them. CDR1 is SGDLS and CDR2 is YYNGEE in the germline V gene. This CDR3 is CASSGGSARGITEAFF. CDR3 nucleotide sequence: TGTGCCAGCAGCGGGGGGTCGGCGCGGGGTATTACTGAAGCTTTCTTT.

The genes are TRBV5-4 and TRBJ1-2; tentatively, D is TRBD1 (6 bases). Germline-derived CDR1 and CDR2 are SGHNT and YYREEE (reference sequence). V lost 4 bases to trimming and J lost 6 bases, with 19 bases between them. The CDR3 extends over 15 amino acids. The CDR3 protein is CASSPQGTPLNGYTF. The CDR3 DNA reads as TGTGCCAGCAGCCCCCAGGGGACCCCACTTAATGGCTACACCTTC. Combining the CDR3 with reference TRBV5-4 and TRBJ1-2 gives the whole variable domain ETGVTQSPTHLIKTRGQQVTLRCSSQSGHNTVSWYQQALGQGPQFIFQYYREEENGRGNFPPRFSGLQFPNYSSELNVNALELDDSALYLCASSPQGTPLNGYTFGSGTRLTVV.